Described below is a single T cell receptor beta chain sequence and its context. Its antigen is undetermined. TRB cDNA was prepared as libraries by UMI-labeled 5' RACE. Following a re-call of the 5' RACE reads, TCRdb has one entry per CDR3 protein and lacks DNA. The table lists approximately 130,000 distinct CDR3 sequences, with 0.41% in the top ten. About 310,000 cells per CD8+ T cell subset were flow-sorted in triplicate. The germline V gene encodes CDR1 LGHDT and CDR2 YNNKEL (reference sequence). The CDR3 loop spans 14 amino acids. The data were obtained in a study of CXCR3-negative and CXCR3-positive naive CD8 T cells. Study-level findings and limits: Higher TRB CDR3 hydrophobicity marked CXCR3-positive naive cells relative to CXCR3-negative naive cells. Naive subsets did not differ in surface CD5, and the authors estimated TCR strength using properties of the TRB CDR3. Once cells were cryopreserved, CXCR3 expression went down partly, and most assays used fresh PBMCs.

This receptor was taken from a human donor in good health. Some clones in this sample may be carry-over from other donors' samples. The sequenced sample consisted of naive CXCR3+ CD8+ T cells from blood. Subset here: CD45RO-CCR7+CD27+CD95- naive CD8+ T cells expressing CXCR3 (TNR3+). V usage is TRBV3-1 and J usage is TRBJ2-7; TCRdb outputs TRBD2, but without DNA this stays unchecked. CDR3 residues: CASSPGTSIIGQYF.